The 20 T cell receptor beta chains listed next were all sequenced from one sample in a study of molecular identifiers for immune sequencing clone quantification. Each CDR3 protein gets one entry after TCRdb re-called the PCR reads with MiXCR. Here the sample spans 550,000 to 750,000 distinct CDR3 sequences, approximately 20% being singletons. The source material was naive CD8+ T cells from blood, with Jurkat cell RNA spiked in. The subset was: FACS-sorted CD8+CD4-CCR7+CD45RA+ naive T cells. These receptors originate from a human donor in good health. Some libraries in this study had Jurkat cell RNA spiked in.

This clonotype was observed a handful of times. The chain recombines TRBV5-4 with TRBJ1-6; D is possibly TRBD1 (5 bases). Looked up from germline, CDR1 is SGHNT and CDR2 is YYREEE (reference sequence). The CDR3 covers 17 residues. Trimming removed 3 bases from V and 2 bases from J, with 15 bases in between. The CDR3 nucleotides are TGTGCCAGCAGCTCGCGGGGCCAGCAGGCCTATAATTCACCCCTCCACTTT. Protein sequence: CASSSRGQQAYNSPLHF.

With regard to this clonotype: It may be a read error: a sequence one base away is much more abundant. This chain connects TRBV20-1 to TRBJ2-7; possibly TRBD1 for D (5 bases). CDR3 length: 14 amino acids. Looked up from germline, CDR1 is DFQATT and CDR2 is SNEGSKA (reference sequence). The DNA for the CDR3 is TGCAGTGCTAGGCCTGACAGTCACTCCCACGAGCAGTACTTC. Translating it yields CSARPDSHSHEQYF.

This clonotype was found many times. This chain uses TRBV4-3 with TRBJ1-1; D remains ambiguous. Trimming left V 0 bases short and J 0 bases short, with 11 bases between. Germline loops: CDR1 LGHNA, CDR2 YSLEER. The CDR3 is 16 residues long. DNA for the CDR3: TGCGCCAGCAGCCAAGACAGCGGCAGAATGAACACTGAAGCTTTCTTT. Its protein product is CASSQDSGRMNTEAFF.

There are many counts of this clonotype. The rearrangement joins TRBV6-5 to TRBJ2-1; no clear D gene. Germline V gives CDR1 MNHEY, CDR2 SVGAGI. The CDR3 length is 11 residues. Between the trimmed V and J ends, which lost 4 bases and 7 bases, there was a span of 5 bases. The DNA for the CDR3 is TGTGCCAGCAGTTTACGTAATGAGCAGTTCTTC. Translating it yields CASSLRNEQFF.

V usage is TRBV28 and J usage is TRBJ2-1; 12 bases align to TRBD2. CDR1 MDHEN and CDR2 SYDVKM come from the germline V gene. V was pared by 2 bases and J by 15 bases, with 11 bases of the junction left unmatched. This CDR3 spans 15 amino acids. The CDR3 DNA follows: TGTGCCAGCAGTTTAACCCCAAGACTAGCGGGAGTTTGGTTCTTC. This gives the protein CASSLTPRLAGVWFF.

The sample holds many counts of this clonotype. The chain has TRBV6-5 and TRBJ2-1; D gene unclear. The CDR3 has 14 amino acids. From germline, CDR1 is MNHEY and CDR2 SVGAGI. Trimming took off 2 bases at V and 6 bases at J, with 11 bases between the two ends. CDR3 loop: CASSYGSPFNEQFF. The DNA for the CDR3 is TGTGCCAGCAGTTACGGCTCCCCCTTCAATGAGCAGTTCTTC.

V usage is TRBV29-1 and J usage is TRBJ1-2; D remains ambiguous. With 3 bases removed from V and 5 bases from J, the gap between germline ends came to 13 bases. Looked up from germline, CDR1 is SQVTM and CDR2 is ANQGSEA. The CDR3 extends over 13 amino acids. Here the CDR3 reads CSVDPGVIYGYTF. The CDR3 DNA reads TGCAGCGTTGATCCGGGCGTCATTTATGGCTACACCTTC.

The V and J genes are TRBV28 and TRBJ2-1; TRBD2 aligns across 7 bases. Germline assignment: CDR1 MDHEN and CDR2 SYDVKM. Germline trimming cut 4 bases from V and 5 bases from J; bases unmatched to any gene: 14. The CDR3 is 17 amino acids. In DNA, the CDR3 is TGTGCCAGCAGTTCCCGTCCTTTGAACGGGGGGAACAATGAGCAGTTCTTC. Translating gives CASSSRPLNGGNNEQFF.

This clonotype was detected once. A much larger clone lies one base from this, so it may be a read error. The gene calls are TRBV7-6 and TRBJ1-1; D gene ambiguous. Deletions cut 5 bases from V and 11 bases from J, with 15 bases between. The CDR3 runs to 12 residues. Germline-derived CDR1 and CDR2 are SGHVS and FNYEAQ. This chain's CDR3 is CASSRYTTWAFF. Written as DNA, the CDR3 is TGTGCCAGCAGCCGTTATACGACCTGGGCTTTCTTT.

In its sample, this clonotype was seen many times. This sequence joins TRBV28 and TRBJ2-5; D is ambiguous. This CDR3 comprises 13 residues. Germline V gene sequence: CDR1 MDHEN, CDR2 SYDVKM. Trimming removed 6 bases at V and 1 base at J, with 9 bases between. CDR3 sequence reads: CASRRLFQETQYF. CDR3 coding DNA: TGTGCCAGCAGGCGACTTTTCCAAGAGACCCAGTACTTC.

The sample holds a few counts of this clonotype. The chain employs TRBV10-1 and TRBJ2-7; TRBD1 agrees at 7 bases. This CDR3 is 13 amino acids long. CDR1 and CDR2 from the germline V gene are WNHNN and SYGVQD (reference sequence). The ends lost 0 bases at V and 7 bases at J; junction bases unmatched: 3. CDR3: CASSESTGSEQYF. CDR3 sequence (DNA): TGCGCCAGCAGTGAGTCGACAGGGAGTGAGCAGTACTTC.

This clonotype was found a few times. CDR3 nucleotides: TGTGCCAGCAGCCAAGGAGGGCCTTTTCTAGCCAAAAACATTCAGTACTTC. Its translation: CASSQGGPFLAKNIQYF. V gene TRBV3-1 combines with J gene TRBJ2-4, with D possibly matching TRBD2 (5 bases). This CDR3 is built from 17 residues. V lost 1 base and J lost 0, with 13 bases in between. Germline V gives CDR1 LGHDT, CDR2 YNNKEL (reference sequence). Drawing the rest from reference TRBV3-1 and TRBJ2-4, the complete variable domain is DTAVSQTPKYLVTQMGNDKSIKCEQNLGHDTMYWYKQDSKKFLKIMFSYNNKELIINETVPNRFSPKSPDKAHLNLHINSLELGDSAVYFCASSQGGPFLAKNIQYFGAGTRLSVL.

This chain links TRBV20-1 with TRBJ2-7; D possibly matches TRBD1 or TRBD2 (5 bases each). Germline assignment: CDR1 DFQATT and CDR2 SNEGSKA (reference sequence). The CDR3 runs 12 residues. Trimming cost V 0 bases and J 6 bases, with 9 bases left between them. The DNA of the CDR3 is TGCAGTGCTAGAGATGAGGGGACCGAGCAGTACTTC. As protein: CSARDEGTEQYF.

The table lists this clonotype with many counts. This CDR3 reads CASSQEGRGLSYEQYF. CDR3 DNA: TGTGCCAGCAGCCAAGAGGGCAGGGGGCTGTCGTATGAGCAGTACTTC. J is TRBJ2-7 and V is TRBV4-2; 8 bases fit TRBD1. Germline values: CDR1 LGHNA, CDR2 YNFKEQ. The V gene end was trimmed by 0 bases and the J gene end by 7 bases; junction bases not matched to a gene: 11. The CDR3 has 16 residues.

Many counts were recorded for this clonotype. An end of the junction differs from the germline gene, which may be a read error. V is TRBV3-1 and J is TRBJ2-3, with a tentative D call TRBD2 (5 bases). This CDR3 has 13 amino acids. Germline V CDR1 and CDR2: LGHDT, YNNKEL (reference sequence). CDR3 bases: TGTGCCAGCAGCCAAGTCTCCGCGCCTAGCAAAAATTTT. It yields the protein CASSQVSAPSKNF.

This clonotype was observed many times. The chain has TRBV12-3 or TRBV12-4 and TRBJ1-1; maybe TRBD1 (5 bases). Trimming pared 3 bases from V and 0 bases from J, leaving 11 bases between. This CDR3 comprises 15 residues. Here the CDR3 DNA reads TGTGCCAGCAGTTTTCCCGGGGACCTGAACACTGAAGCTTTCTTT. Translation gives CASSFPGDLNTEAFF.

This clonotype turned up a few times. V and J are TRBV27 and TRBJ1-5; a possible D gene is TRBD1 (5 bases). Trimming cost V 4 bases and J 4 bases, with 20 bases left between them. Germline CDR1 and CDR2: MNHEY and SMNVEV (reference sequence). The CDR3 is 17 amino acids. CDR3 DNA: TGTGCCAGCAGTTCCAGGGTGGGTAGAGGTTTAAATCAGCCCCAGCATTTT. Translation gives CASSSRVGRGLNQPQHF.

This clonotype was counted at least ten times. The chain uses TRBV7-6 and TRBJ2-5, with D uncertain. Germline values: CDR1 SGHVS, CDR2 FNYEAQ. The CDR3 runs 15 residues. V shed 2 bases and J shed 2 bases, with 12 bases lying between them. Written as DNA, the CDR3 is TGTGCCAGCAGCTTATTAGGTGGCAGTCAAGAGACCCAGTACTTC. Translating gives CASSLLGGSQETQYF.

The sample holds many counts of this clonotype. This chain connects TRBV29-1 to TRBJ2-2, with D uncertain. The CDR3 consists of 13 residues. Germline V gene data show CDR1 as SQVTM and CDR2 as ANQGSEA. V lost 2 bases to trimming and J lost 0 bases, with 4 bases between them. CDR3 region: CSVESANTGELFF. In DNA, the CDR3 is TGCAGCGTTGAATCGGCGAACACCGGGGAGCTGTTTTTT.

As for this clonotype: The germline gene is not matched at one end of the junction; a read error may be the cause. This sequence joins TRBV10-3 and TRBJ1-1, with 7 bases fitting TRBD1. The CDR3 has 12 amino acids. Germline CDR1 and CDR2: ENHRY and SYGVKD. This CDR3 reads CAISGQGWEALF. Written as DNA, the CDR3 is TGTGCCATCAGTGGACAGGGCTGGGAAGCTCTCTTT.